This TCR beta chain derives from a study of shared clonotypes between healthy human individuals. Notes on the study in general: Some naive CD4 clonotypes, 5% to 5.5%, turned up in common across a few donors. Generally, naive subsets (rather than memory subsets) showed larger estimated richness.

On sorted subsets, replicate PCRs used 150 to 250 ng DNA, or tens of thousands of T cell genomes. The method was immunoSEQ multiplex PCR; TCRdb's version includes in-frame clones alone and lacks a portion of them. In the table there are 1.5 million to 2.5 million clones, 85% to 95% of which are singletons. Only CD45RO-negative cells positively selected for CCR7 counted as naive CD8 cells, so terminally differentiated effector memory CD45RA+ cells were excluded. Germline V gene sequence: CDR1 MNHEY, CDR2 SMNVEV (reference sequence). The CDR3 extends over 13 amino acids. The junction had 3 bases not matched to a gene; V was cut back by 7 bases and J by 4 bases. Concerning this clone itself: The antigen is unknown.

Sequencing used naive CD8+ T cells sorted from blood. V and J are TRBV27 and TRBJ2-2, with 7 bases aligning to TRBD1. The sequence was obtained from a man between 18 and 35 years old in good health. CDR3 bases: TGTGCCAGCACACAGGGGAGCACCGGGGAGCTGTTTTTT. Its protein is CASTQGSTGELFF.